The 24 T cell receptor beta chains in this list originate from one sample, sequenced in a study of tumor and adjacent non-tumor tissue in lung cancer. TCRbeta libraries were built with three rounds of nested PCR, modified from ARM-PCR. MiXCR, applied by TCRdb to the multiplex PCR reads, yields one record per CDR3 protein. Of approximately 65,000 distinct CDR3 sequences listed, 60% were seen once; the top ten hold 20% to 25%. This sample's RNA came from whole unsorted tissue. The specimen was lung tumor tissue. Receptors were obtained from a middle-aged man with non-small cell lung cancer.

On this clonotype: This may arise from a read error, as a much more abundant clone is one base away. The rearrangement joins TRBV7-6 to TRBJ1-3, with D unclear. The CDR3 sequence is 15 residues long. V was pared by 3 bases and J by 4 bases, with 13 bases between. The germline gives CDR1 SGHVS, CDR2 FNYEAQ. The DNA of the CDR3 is TGTGCCAGCAGCTTGACTTACCCGTGGGGAAACACCATATATTTT. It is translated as CASSLTYPWGNTIYF. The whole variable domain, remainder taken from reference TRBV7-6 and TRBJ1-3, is GAGVSQSPRYKVTKRGQDVALRCDPISGHVSLYWYRQALGQGPEFLTYFNYEAQQDKSGLPNDRFSAERPEGSISTLTIQRTEQRDSAMYRCASSLTYPWGNTIYFGEGSWLTVV.

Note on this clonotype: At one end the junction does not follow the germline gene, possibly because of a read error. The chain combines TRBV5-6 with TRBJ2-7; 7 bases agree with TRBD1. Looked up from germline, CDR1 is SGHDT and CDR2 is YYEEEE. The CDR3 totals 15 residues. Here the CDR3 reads CAISLDRMRSYEQYF. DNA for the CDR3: TGTGCCATCAGCTTGGACAGGATGCGCTCCTACGAGCAGTACTTC.

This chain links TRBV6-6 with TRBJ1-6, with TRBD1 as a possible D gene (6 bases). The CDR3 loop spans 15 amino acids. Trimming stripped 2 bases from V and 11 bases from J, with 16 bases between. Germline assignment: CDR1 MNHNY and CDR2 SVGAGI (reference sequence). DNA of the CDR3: TGTGCCAGCAGTTACGAAGGACAGAAAGGACCACCCCTCCACTTT. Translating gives CASSYEGQKGPPLHF.

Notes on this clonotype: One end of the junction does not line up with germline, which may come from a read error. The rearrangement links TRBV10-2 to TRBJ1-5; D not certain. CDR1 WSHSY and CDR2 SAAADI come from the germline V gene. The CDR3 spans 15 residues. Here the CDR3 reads CACSNYGRNNQPQHF. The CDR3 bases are TGCGCCTGCAGTAATTATGGCAGGAACAATCAGCCCCAGCATTTT.

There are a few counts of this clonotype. CDR3 nucleotide sequence: TGTGCCAGCAGCTTGGGCACCGGTGGGACAGATACGCAGTATTTT. This codes for CASSLGTGGTDTQYF. J is TRBJ2-3 and V is TRBV9; D uncertain. Germline V gene data show CDR1 as SGDLS and CDR2 as YYNGEE. Trimming took 4 bases from V and 3 from J, leaving 15 bases between them. This CDR3 is built from 15 residues.

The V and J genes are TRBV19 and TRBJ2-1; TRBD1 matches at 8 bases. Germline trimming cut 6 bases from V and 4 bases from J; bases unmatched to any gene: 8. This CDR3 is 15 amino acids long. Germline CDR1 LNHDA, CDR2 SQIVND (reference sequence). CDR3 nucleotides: TGTGCCAGTAGAGACGGACAGGGTTTTTACAATGAGCAGTTCTTC. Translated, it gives CASRDGQGFYNEQFF.

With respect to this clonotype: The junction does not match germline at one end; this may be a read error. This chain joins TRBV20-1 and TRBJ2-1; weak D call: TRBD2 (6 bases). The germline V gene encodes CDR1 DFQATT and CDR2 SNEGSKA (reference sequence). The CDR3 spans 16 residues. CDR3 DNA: TGTAGTGCTAGAGACCTCTCTCGGGGGATCCACAATGAGCATTTCTTC. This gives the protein CSARDLSRGIHNEHFF.

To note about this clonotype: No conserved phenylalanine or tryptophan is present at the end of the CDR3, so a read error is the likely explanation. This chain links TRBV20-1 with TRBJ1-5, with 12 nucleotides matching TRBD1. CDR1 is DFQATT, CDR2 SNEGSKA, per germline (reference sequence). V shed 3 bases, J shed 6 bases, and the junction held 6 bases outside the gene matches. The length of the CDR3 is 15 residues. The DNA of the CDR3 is TGCAGTGCTAGGGGGGGACAGGGGGCAGGTCAGCCCCAGCATTAT. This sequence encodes CSARGGQGAGQPQHY.

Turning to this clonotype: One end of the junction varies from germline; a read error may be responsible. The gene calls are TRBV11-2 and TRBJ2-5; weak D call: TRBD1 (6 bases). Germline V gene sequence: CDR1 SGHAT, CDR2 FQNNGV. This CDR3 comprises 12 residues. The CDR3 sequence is CANRENQETQYF. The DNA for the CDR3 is TGTGCCAACAGGGAGAATCAAGAAACCCAATACTTC.

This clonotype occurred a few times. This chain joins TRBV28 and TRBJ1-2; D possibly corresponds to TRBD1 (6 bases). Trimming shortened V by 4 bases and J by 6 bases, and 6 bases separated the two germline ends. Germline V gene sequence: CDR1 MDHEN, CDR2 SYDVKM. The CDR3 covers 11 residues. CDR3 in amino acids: CASSYRDGYTF. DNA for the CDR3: TGTGCCAGCAGTTACAGGGATGGCTACACCTTC.

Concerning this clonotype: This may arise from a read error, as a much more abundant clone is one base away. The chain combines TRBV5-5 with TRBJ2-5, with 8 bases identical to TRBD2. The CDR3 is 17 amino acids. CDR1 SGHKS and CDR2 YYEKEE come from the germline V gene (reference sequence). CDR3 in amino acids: CASSPGLVAGHQDTQYF. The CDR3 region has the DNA TGTGCCAGCAGCCCTGGATTGGTAGCGGGGCACCAAGATACCCAGTACTTC.

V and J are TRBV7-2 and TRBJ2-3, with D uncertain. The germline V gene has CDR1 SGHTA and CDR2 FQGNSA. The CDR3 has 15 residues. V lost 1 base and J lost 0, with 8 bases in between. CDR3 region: CASSLVVGSTDTQYF. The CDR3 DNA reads TGTGCCAGCAGCTTAGTCGTGGGGAGCACAGATACGCAGTATTTT.

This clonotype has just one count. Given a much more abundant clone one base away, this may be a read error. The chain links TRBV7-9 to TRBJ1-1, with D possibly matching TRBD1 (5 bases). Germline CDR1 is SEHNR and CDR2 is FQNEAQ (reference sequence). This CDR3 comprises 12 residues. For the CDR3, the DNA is TGTACCAGCAGCGATCGGGGGGGTGAAGCTTTCTTT. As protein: CTSSDRGGEAFF.

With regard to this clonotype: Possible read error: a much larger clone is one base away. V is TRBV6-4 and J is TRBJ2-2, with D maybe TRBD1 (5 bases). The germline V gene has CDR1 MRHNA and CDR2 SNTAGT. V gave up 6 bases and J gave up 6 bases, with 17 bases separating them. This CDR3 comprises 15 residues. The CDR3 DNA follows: TGTGCCAGCAGCCAGGCAGGGATCAACGCCGGGGAGCTGTTTTTT. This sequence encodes CASSQAGINAGELFF.

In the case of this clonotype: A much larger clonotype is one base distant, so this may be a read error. This CDR3 is CSARIWGARGEQYF. The CDR3 region has the DNA TGCAGTGCTAGAATCTGGGGGGCTAGGGGCGAGCAGTACTTC. This chain uses TRBV20-1 with TRBJ2-7; either TRBD1 or TRBD2 may fit D (6 bases each). CDR3 length equals 14 residues. V gave up 2 bases and J gave up 6 bases, with 17 bases separating them. CDR1 is DFQATT and CDR2 is SNEGSKA in the germline V gene (reference sequence).

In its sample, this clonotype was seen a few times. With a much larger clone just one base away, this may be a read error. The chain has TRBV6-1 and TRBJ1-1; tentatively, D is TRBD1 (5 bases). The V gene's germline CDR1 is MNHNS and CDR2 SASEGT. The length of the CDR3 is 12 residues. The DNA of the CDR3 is TGTGTTTCGCGGGGGAGCACCTTGGGAGCTTTCTTT. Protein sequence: CVSRGSTLGAFF.

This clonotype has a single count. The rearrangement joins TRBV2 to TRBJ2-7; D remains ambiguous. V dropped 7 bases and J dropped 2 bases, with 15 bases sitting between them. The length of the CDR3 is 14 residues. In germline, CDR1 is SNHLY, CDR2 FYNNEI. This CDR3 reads CASTPLRRTYEQYF. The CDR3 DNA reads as TGTGCCAGCACCCCACTTCGCAGAACCTACGAGCAGTACTTC.

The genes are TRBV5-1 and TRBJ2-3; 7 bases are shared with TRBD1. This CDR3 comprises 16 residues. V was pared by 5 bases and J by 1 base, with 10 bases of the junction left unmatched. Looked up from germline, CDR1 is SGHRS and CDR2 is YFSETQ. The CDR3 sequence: CASRSRLGTGTDTQYF. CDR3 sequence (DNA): TGCGCCAGCAGGTCTCGCCTGGGGACAGGCACAGATACGCAGTATTTT.

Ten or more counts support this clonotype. In DNA, the CDR3 is TGTGCCAGCAGTTTAGCGGGAAGCGGTGGTGCCCAGTACTTC. It specifies CASSLAGSGGAQYF. The chain carries TRBV12-3 or TRBV12-4 and TRBJ2-5, with D tentatively TRBD2 (5 bases). Trimming took 0 bases from V and 9 from J, leaving 14 bases between them. The CDR3 is 14 amino acids.

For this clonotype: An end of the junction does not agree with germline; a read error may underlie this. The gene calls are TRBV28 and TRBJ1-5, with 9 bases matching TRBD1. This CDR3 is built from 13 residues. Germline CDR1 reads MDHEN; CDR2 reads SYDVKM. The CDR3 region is CAGQGTGNQLQHF. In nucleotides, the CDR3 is TGTGCCGGCCAAGGGACAGGGAATCAGCTCCAGCATTTT. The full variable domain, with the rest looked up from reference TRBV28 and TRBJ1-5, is DVKVTQSSRYLVKRTGEKVFLECVQDMDHENMFWYRQDPGLGLRLIYFSYDVKMKEKGDIPEGYSVSREKKERFSLILESASTNQTSMYLCAGQGTGNQLQHFGDGTRLSIL.

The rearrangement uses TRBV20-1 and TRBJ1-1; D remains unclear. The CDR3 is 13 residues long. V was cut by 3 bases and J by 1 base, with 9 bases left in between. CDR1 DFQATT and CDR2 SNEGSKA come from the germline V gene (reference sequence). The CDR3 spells CSASQQANTEAFF. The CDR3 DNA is TGCAGTGCTAGTCAGCAGGCGAACACTGAAGCTTTCTTT.

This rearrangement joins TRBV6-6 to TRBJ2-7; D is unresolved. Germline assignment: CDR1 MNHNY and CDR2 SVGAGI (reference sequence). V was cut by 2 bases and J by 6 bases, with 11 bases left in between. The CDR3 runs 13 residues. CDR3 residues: CASSYGPDREQYF. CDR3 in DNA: TGTGCCAGCAGTTACGGACCTGACCGCGAGCAGTACTTC.

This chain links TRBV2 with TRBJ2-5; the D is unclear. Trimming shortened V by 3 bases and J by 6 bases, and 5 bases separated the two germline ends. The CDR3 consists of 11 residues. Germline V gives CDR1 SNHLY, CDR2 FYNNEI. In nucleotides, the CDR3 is TGTGCCAGCAGTGAGTTAAAGACCCAGTACTTC. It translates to CASSELKTQYF.

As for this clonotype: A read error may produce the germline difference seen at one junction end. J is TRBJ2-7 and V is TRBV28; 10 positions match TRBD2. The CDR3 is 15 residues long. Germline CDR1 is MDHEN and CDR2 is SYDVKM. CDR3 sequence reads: CASSLLAGRLNDQYF. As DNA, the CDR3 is TGTGCCAGCAGCCTACTAGCGGGACGCCTCAACGACCAGTATTTC.